This TCR beta chain was documented in a study of regulatory T cells in long-lasting Graves disease. Whole-study context: Newly diagnosed Graves' patients had under 3 months of antithyroid drugs.

This clonotype was counted a few times. The time point: newly diagnosed GD, antithyroid drugs for less than 3 months. With RNA extracted from PBMCs as input, the TCR library was made. Arm-PCR of CDR3 regions and iRepertoire HTBI primers were the basis on which TCR beta libraries were built. MiXCR, run by TCRdb on the multiplex PCR reads, gives a single entry per CDR3 protein. The sample records 500,000 or so distinct CDR3 sequences, around 13% being singletons. These data also formed part of another study, on T cells in Graves' hyperthyroidism and ophthalmopathy. That work contributes: Hyperthyroidism of Graves' type that showed no ophthalmopathy progression within 18 months was stable. Diagnostic decisions used clinical symptoms, serum thyroxine and TRAb, thyroid ultrasound and orbital computed tomography. From stable hyperthyroidism, ophthalmopathy was set apart by a 13 V-J model.

The receptor's source is a woman in her forties or fifties with Graves disease. This specimen was peripheral blood mononuclear cells (PBMCs), taken at new diagnosis, from a patient treated with antithyroid drugs.

The CDR3 bases are TGCGCCAGCAGCGGAAGGACTAGCGGGGGGACCGGGGAGCTGTTTTTT. Translated, it gives CASSGRTSGGTGELFF. This chain uses TRBV4-1 with TRBJ2-2, with TRBD2 identical over 14 bases. The ends lost 5 bases at V and 5 bases at J; junction bases unmatched: 4. Germline CDR1 MGHRA, CDR2 YSYEKL. CDR3 length: 16 residues.